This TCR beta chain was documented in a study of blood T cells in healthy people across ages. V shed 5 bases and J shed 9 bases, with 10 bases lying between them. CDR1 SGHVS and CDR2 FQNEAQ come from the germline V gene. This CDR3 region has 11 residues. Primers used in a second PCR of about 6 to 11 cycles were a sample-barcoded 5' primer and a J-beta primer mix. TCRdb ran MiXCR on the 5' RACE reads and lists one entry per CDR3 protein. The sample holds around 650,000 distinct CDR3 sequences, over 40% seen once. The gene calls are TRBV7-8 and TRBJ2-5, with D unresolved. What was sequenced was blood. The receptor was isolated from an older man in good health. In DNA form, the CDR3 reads TGTGCCAGCAGCCTCGGGTCGGCCCAGTACTTC. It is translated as CASSLGSAQYF.